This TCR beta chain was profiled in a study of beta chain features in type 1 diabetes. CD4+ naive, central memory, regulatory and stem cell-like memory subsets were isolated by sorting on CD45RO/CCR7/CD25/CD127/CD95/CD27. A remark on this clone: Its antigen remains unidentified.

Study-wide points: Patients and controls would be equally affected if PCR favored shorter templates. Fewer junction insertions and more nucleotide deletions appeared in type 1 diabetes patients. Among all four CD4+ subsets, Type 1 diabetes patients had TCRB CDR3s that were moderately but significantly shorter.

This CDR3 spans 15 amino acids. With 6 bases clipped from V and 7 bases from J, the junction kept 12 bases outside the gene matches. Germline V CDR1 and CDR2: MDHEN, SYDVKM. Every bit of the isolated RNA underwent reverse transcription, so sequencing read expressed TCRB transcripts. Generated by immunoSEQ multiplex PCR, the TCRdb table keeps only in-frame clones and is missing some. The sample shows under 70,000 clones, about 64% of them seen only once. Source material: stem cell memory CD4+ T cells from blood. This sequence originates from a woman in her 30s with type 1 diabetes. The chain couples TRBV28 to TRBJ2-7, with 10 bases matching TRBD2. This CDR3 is CASSPPLAGAEEQYF. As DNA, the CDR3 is TGTGCCAGCAGCCCGCCGCTAGCGGGAGCGGAGGAGCAGTACTTC.